The 23 T cell receptor beta chains reported below all come from one sample, sequenced in a study of neurological immune-mediated disorders. TCRdb independently ran MiXCR on the 5' RACE reads; one entry per CDR3 protein. The sample includes about 60,000 distinct CDR3 sequences, about 4% of them seen just once. The sequencing sample was made of PBMCs. These receptors were taken from a woman aged 45-65 years with multiple sclerosis.

This clonotype has a count of ten or more. The chain has TRBV20-1 and TRBJ2-1; D gene ambiguous. CDR3 length: 13 residues. The germline V and J ends were trimmed by 3 bases and 0 bases, with 6 bases remaining between them. Germline V gives CDR1 DFQATT, CDR2 SNEGSKA (reference sequence). The CDR3 region has the DNA TGCAGTGCTAGTAATAGCTCCTACAATGAGCAGTTCTTC. Translating gives CSASNSSYNEQFF.

This clonotype came up many times. The chain has TRBV7-3 and TRBJ2-7; D might be TRBD1 or TRBD2, each matching 5 bases. CDR1 is SGHTA and CDR2 is FQGTGA in the germline V gene. V lost 5 bases to trimming and J lost 7 bases, with 21 bases between them. CDR3 length: 15 residues. The CDR3 nucleotides are TGTGCCAGCAGCCCTTCGACCCGATGGGACGGGGAGCAGTACTTC. This codes for CASSPSTRWDGEQYF. The variable domain in full, completed from reference TRBV7-3 and TRBJ2-7, reads GAGVSQTPSNKVTEKGKYVELRCDPISGHTALYWYRQSLGQGPEFLIYFQGTGAADDSGLPNDRFFAVRPEGSVSTLKIQRTERGDSAVYLCASSPSTRWDGEQYFGPGTRLTVT.

This clonotype was detected a few times. The junction departs from germline at one end; a sequencing error may be responsible. The chain uses TRBV7-2 and TRBJ2-7; 10 bases map to TRBD2. Germline assignment: CDR1 SGHTA and CDR2 FQGNSA. This CDR3 has 14 residues. The CDR3: CASRLAGGSYEQYF. In DNA form, the CDR3 reads TGTGCCAGCAGATTAGCGGGAGGATCCTACGAGCAGTACTTC.

This clonotype was seen ten or more times. The gene calls are TRBV12-3 or TRBV12-4 and TRBJ1-1, with a tentative D call TRBD1 (6 bases). There are 14 residues in the CDR3. Trimming pared 4 bases from V and 4 bases from J, leaving 13 bases between. Here the CDR3 reads CASSYRVGATEAFF. The CDR3 nucleotides read TGTGCCAGCAGTTACAGGGTTGGAGCCACTGAAGCTTTCTTT.

A word on this clonotype: One junction end disagrees with the germline gene, perhaps due to a read error. The V gene is TRBV7-6, the J gene TRBJ1-5; TRBD1 might be the D (5 bases). This CDR3 contains 14 residues. Germline lookup yields CDR1 SGHVS and CDR2 FNYEAQ. Here the CDR3 reads CASSWGRHNQPQNF. CDR3 nucleotide sequence: TGTGCCAGCAGCTGGGGACGGCACAATCAGCCCCAGAATTTT.

This clonotype was observed many times. The chain links TRBV5-5 to TRBJ2-5; D is ambiguous. Germline V CDR1 and CDR2: SGHKS, YYEKEE (reference sequence). The V end lost 0 bases, the J end lost 2 bases, and 8 bases lay between the germline ends. The CDR3 is 14 amino acids. DNA of the CDR3: TGTGCCAGCAGCTTGGCGTTAGTACAAGAGACCCAGTACTTC. Translated: CASSLALVQETQYF.

This clonotype was observed many times. The V call is TRBV20-1, the J call TRBJ2-2, with 10 bases lining up with TRBD2. Germline CDR1 and CDR2: DFQATT and SNEGSKA (reference sequence). This CDR3 comprises 18 residues. J lost 4 bases, V lost 3 bases, and 14 bases had no gene match. Here the CDR3 DNA reads TGCAGTGCTAGTAATTCCTTAGTCCTAGCGGGAGCCACCGGGGAGCTGTTTTTT. Amino acids: CSASNSLVLAGATGELFF.

This clonotype was found many times. Germline is not matched at one junction end, which may reflect a read error. The chain combines TRBV24-1 with TRBJ2-7; D possibly corresponds to TRBD1 (6 bases). The CDR3 is 16 residues long. The germline CDR1 and CDR2 sequences are KGHDR and SFDVKD. The CDR3 loop is CATSDPVQGSSNEQYF. The DNA of the CDR3 is TGTGCCACCAGTGATCCCGTACAGGGATCCTCCAACGAGCAGTACTTC.

This clonotype has a count of ten or more. V and J are TRBV20-1 and TRBJ2-4; 13 bases align to TRBD2. V lost 2 bases, J lost 5 bases, and 6 bases stayed unmatched. The V gene's germline CDR1 is DFQATT and CDR2 SNEGSKA (reference sequence). This CDR3 spans 16 amino acids. The CDR3 sequence is CSARPTSGRAQNIQYF. CDR3 bases: TGCAGTGCTAGACCTACTAGCGGGAGGGCCCAAAACATTCAGTACTTC.

This clonotype was picked up many times. This chain joins TRBV6-6 and TRBJ2-3, with D possibly TRBD2 on 6 matching bases. This CDR3 spans 14 amino acids. V lost 5 bases to trimming and J lost 3 bases, with 12 bases between them. Germline CDR1 is MNHNY and CDR2 is SVGAGI (reference sequence). For the CDR3, the DNA is TGTGCCAGCAGTCGGACGGGAGATACAGATACGCAGTATTTT. Translation: CASSRTGDTDTQYF.

Many counts were recorded for this clonotype. This sequence joins TRBV4-3 and TRBJ2-6; D is unclear. The CDR3 has 15 amino acids. CDR1 is LGHNA and CDR2 is YSLEER in the germline V gene. Trimming shortened V by 1 base and J by 1 base, and 5 bases separated the two germline ends. The CDR3 DNA reads TGCGCCAGCAGCCAAGCCAGGTCTGGGGCCAACGTCCTGACTTTC. Encoded protein: CASSQARSGANVLTF.

This clonotype occurred many times. The genes are TRBV7-8 and TRBJ1-1, with D maybe TRBD1 (6 bases). The length of the CDR3 is 17 residues. V lost 3 bases and J lost 4, with 21 bases in between. Germline CDR1 SGHVS, CDR2 FQNEAQ. The DNA for the CDR3 is TGTGCCAGCAGCTTTACTCGGCAGGGGATGGGTCGCACTGAAGCTTTCTTT. It yields the protein CASSFTRQGMGRTEAFF.

This clonotype occurred many times. The chain links TRBV12-3 or TRBV12-4 to TRBJ2-7; 7 nucleotides line up with TRBD1. The ends lost 2 bases at V and 2 bases at J; junction bases unmatched: 6. There are 15 residues in the CDR3. The CDR3 here is CASSLYWDRTYEQYF. The CDR3 bases are TGTGCCAGCAGTTTATATTGGGACAGAACCTACGAGCAGTACTTC.

The chain recombines TRBV14 with TRBJ2-5; D remains unclear. The V end was cut by 4 bases, the J end by 5 bases, with 14 bases between. Germline V CDR1 and CDR2: SGHDN, FVKESK. This CDR3 contains 14 residues. The DNA of the CDR3 is TGTGCCAGCAGCCGAACTCTAACCCCTGAGACCCAGTACTTC. Translated, it gives CASSRTLTPETQYF. Full variable domain (outside the CDR3, taken from reference TRBV14 and TRBJ2-5): EAGVTQFPSHSVIEKGQTVTLRCDPISGHDNLYWYRRVMGKEIKFLLHFVKESKQDESGMPNNRFLAERTGGTYSTLKVQPAELEDSGVYFCASSRTLTPETQYFGPGTRLLVL.

Many counts were recorded for this clonotype. The genes are TRBV3-1 and TRBJ1-1; TRBD1 matches 7 bases. Per the germline V gene, CDR1 is LGHDT and CDR2 is YNNKEL (reference sequence). V lost 6 bases and J lost 2; bases outside the gene matches: 9. The CDR3 covers 15 residues. The CDR3 DNA sequence: TGTGCCAGCAGACACCGGACAGGCGCCAACACTGAAGCTTTCTTT. Protein product: CASRHRTGANTEAFF.

This clonotype has more than one count but fewer than ten. The chain employs TRBV5-1 and TRBJ1-2, with D possibly TRBD1 on 5 matching bases. Germline V gene lookup returns CDR1 SGHRS and CDR2 YFSETQ. Trimming pared 0 bases from V and 4 bases from J, leaving 7 bases between. The CDR3 has 13 residues. This CDR3 reads CASSLGDGYGYTF. DNA of the CDR3: TGCGCCAGCAGCTTGGGGGACGGCTATGGCTACACCTTC.

Many counts were recorded for this clonotype. V gene TRBV20-1 combines with J gene TRBJ1-4; D gene ambiguous. V was shortened by 8 bases and J by 0 bases, with 10 bases between the two germline ends. CDR1 is DFQATT and CDR2 is SNEGSKA in the germline V gene (reference sequence). The CDR3 has 13 amino acids. The CDR3 DNA is TGCAGTCCACACACAGCAACTAATGAAAAACTGTTTTTT. Protein sequence: CSPHTATNEKLFF.

This clonotype came up many times. The J gene is TRBJ2-1, the V gene TRBV12-3 or TRBV12-4, with D perhaps TRBD1 (5 bases). The CDR3 has 15 amino acids. V dropped 6 bases and J dropped 4 bases, with 16 bases sitting between them. The CDR3 sequence is CASSPTAMVYNEQFF. For the CDR3, the DNA is TGTGCCAGCAGCCCGACAGCGATGGTTTACAATGAGCAGTTCTTC.

This clonotype was recorded at least ten times. The V call is TRBV28, the J call TRBJ2-7; TRBD1 or TRBD2 may be the D gene (6 bases each). Germline values: CDR1 MDHEN, CDR2 SYDVKM. This CDR3 region has 18 residues. Trimming shortened V by 5 bases and J by 0 bases, and 23 bases separated the two germline ends. The CDR3 is CASSTSTGLAPSSYEQYF. The CDR3 coding sequence is TGTGCCAGCAGTACCTCAACAGGGCTAGCGCCCAGCTCCTACGAGCAGTACTTC.

This clonotype was counted many times. The chain recombines TRBV6-2 or TRBV6-3 with TRBJ2-2; D is possibly TRBD1 (6 bases). The CDR3 contains 14 residues. The germline V and J ends were trimmed by 5 bases and 5 bases, with 12 bases remaining between them. Germline lookup yields CDR1 MNHEY and CDR2 SVGEGT. The CDR3 bases are TGTGCCAGCAGTAGACTACAGGGAACCGGGGAGCTGTTTTTT. As protein: CASSRLQGTGELFF.

This clonotype was seen ten or more times. This chain uses TRBV7-6 with TRBJ2-7; 7 bases are shared with TRBD1. This CDR3 contains 14 residues. The germline CDR1 and CDR2 sequences are SGHVS and FNYEAQ. Losses at the gene ends were 4 bases for V and 5 bases for J; bases not matched to a gene: 8. The CDR3 is CASSSKGAYDEQYF. In DNA, the CDR3 is TGTGCCAGCAGCTCCAAGGGGGCCTACGACGAGCAGTACTTC.

This clonotype has at least ten counts. The chain joins TRBV11-3 to TRBJ2-2; no clear D. V was trimmed by 3 bases and J by 5 bases, leaving 1 base between them. Looked up from germline, CDR1 is SGHNT and CDR2 is YENEEA. The CDR3 extends over 11 amino acids. The CDR3 sequence: CASSLTGELFF. The CDR3, as DNA: TGTGCCAGCAGCTTGACCGGGGAGCTGTTTTTT. The variable domain in full, with the rest retrieved from reference TRBV11-3 and TRBJ2-2, is EAGVVQSPRYKIIEKKQPVAFWCNPISGHNTLYWYLQNLGQGPELLIRYENEEAVDDSQLPKDRFSAERLKGVDSTLKIQPAELGDSAVYLCASSLTGELFFGEGSRLTVL.

This clonotype was picked up many times. A read error may account for a junction end that differs from germline. The V and J genes are TRBV6-1 and TRBJ1-5, with D possibly being TRBD1 (6 bases). The CDR3 consists of 14 residues. Germline V gives CDR1 MNHNS, CDR2 SASEGT. The CDR3 nucleotides read TGTGCCAGCAGTGAGGGTAGGGCCCAGGGGCCCCAGAATTTT. It translates to CASSEGRAQGPQNF.